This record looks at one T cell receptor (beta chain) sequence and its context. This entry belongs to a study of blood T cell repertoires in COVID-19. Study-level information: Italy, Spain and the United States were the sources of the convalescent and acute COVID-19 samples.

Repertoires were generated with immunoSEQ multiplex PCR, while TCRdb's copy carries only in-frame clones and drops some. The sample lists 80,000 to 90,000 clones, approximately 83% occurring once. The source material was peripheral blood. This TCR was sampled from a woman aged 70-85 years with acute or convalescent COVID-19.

In nucleotides, the CDR3 is TGCAGCGTCGGTCGAGGGCAATCGAACACTGAAGCTTTCTTT. Translating it yields CSVGRGQSNTEAFF. The chain combines TRBV29-1 with TRBJ1-1; D gene uncertain. Germline V gene data show CDR1 as SQVTM and CDR2 as ANQGSEA. V was cut by 6 bases and J by 1 base, with 15 bases left in between. There are 14 residues in the CDR3.